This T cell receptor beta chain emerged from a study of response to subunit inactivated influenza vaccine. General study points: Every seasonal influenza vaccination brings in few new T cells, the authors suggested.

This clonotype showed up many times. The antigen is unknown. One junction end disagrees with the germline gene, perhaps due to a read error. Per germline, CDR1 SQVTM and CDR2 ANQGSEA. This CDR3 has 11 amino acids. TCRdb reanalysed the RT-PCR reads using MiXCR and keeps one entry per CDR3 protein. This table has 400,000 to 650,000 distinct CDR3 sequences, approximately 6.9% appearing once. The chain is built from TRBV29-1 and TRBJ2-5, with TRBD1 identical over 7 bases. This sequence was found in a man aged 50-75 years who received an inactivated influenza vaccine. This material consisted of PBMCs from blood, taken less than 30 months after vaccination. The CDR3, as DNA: TGCAGCGAACCAGGGGGAAGCGCCAGGCGGTTC. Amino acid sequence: CSEPGGSARRF.